This TCR beta chain was sequenced for a study of T cells expressing NK-cell markers. Study-level background: The eight sequenced donors comprised seven who were HCMV-seropositive and one who was seronegative.

There are 16 residues in the CDR3. CDR1 is SGDLS, CDR2 YYNGEE, per germline. On this clonotype itself: Antigen unknown.

Overall study results and limits: One observes that, in a handful of donors, these clonotypes were also the leading ones within the CD3+CD56-NKG2C+ fraction.

With the 5' RACE reads reprocessed, TCRdb shows one record per CDR3 protein and no DNA. This sample's clone table lists some 390,000 distinct CDR3 sequences. The sequence came from a woman aged 45-65 years in good health. Sequencing used blood T cells: a sorted CD56 or NKG2C T cell subset, CD4+ or CD8+ T cells, or bulk PBMC T cells (not recorded which). This chain links TRBV9 with TRBJ2-2; TCRdb's D call, TRBD1, is unchecked because there is no DNA. The chain's CDR3 is CASSVLQGAQTGELFF.